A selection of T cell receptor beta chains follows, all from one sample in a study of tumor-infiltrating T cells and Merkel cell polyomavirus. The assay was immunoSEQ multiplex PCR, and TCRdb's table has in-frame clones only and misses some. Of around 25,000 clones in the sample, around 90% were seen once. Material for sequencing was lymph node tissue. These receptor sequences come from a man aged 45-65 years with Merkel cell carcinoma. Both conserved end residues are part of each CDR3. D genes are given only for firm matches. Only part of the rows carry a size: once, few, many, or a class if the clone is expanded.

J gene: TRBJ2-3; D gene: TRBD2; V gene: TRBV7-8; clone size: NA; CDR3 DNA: TGTGCCAGCAGCCAGGGCGGGAGGAGCACAGATACGCAGTATTTT; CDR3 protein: CASSQGGRSTDTQYF
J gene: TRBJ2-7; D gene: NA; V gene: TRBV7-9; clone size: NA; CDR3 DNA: TGTGCCAGCAGTCGGAGCGAGGGATCCTACGAGCAGTACTTC; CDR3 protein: CASSRSEGSYEQYF
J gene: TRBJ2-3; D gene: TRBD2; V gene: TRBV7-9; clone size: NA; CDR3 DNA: TGTGCCAGCAGCTCTGGCGGGGGGCGAAGCACAGATACGCAGTATTTT; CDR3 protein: CASSSGGGRSTDTQYF
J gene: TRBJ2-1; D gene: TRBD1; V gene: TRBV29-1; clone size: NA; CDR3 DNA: TGCAGCTGCGGACAGGGGGTTTTCAATGAGCAGTTCTTC; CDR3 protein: CSCGQGVFNEQFF
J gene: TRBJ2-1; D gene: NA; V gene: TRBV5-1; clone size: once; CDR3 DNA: TGCGCCAGCAGCTTGGAGGCGGGGCCCTACAATGAGCAGTTCTTC; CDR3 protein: CASSLEAGPYNEQFF
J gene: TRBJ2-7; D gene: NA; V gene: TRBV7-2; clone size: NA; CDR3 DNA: TGTGCCAGCAGCTTGGAGGGTACCTACGAGCAGTACTTC; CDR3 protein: CASSLEGTYEQYF
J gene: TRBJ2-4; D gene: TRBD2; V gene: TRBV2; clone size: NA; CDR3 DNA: TGTGCCAGCAGTGAAGCGCGGCTAGCGGGGCTAAACATTCAGTACTTC; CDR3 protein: CASSEARLAGLNIQYF
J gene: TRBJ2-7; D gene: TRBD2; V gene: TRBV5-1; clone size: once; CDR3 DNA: TGCGCCAGCAGAGCTAGCGGTGCCTACGAGCAGTACTTC; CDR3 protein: CASRASGAYEQYF
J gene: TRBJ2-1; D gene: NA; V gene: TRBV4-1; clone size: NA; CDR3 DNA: TGCGCCAGCAGCACCAGGGGGGCATACAATGAGCAGTTCTTC; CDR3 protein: CASSTRGAYNEQFF
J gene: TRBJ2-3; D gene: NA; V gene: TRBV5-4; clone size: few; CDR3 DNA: TGTGCCAGCAGCCCCCCAGGTAGCGCAGATACGCAGTATTTT; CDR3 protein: CASSPPGSADTQYF
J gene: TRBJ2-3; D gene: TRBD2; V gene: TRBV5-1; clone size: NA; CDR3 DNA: TGCGCCAGCAGCCATGGACTAGCAGTATACACAGATACGCAGTATTTT; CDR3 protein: CASSHGLAVYTDTQYF
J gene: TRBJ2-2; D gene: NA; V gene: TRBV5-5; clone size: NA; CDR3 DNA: TGTGCCAGCAGCTTTCGGCGGGACCAGGGCGGGGAGCTGTTTTTT; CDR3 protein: CASSFRRDQGGELFF
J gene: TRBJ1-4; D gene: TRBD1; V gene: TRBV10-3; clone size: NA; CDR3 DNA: TGTGCCATCAGTGCGGGACAGGGGGATGAAAAACTGTTTTTT; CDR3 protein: CAISAGQGDEKLFF
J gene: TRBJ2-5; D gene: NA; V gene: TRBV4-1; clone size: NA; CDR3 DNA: TGCGCCAGCAGCCAAGTGTCTGAGACCCAGTACTTC; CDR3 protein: CASSQVSETQYF
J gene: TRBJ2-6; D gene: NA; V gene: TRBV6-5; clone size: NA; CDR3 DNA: TGTGCCAGCAGCCCGACAAGCTCTGGGGCCAACGTCCTGACTTTC; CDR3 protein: CASSPTSSGANVLTF
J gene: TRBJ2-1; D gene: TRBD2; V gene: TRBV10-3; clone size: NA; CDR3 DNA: TGTGCCACCCTAGCGGGAGGCGACAATGAGCAGTTCTTC; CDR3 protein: CATLAGGDNEQFF
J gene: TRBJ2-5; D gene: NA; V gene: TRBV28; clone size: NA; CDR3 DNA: TGTGCCAGCAGTTTTAATAGCGTAGAGACCCAGTACTTC; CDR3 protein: CASSFNSVETQYF
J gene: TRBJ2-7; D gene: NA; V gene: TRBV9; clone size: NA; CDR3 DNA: TGTGCCAGCAGCGTAGGTGGGAGCGAGCAGTACTTC; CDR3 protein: CASSVGGSEQYF
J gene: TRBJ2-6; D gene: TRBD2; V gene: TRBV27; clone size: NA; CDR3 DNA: TGTGCCAGCAGTTCCTCGACTAGCGCTCGCTCTGGGGCCAACGTCCTGACTTTC; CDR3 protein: CASSSSTSARSGANVLTF
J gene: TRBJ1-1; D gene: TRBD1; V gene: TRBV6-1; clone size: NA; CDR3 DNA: TGTGCCAGCGGGGACAGCCGAAACACTGAAGCTTTCTTT; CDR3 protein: CASGDSRNTEAFF
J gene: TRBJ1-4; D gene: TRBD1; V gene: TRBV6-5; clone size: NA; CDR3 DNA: TGTGCCAGCAGTTACCAACAGGGGAATGAAAAACTGTTTTTT; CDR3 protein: CASSYQQGNEKLFF
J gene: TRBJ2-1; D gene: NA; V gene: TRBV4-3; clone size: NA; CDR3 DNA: TGCGCCAGCAGCCAAGGTGGCAGGGTTTTGGATGAGCAGTTCTTC; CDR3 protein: CASSQGGRVLDEQFF
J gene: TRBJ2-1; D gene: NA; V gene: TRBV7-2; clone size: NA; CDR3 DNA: TGTGCCAGCAGCTTTAGCCTAGAGCAGTTCTTC; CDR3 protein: CASSFSLEQFF
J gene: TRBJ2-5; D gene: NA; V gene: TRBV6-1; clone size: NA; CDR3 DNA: TGTGCCAGCAGCTACGACAGAAAGACCCAGTACTTC; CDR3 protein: CASSYDRKTQYF